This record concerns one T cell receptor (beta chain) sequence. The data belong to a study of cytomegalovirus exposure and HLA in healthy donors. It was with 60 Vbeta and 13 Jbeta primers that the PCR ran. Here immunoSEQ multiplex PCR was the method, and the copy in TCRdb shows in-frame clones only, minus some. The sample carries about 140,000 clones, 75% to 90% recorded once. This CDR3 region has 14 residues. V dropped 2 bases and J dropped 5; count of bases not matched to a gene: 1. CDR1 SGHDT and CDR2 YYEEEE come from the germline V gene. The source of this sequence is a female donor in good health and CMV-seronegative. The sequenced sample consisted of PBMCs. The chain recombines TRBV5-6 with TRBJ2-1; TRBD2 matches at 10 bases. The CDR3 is CASSLAGGNNEQFF. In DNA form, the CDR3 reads TGTGCCAGCAGCTTAGCGGGAGGGAACAATGAGCAGTTCTTC.